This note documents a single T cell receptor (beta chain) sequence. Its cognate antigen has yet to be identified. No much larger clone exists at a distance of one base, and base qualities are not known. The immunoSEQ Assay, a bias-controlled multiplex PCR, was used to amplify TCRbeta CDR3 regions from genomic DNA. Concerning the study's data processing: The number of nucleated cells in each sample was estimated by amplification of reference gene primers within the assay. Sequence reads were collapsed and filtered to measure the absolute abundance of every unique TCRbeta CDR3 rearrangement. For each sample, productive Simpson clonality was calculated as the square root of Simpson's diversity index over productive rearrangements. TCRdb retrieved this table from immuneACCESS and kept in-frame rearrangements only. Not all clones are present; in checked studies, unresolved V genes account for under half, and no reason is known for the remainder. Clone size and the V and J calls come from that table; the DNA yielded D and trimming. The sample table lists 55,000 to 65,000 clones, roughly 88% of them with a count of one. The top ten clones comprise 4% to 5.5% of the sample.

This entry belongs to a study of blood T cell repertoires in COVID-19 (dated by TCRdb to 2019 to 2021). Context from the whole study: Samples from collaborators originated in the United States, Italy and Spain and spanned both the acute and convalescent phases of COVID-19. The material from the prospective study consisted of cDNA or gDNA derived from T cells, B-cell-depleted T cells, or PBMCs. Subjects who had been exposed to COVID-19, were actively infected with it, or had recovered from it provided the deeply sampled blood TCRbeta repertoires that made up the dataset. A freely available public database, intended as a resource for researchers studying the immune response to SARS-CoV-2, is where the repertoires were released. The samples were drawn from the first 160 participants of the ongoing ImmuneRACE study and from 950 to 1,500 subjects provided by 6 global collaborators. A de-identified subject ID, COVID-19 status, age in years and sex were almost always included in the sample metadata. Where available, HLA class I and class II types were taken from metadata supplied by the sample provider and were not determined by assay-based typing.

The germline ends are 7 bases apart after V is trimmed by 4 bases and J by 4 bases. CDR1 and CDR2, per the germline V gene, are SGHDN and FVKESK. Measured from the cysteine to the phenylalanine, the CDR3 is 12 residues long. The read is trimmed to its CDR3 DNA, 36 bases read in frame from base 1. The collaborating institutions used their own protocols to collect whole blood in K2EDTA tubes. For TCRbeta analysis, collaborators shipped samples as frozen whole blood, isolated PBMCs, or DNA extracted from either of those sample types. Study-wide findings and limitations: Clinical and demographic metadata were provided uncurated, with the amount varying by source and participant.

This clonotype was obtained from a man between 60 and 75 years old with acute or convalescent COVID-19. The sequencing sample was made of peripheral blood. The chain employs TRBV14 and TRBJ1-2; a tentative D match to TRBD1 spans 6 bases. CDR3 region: CASSLRGYGYTF. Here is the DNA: TGTGCCAGCAGCCTCAGGGGCTATGGCTACACCTTC.